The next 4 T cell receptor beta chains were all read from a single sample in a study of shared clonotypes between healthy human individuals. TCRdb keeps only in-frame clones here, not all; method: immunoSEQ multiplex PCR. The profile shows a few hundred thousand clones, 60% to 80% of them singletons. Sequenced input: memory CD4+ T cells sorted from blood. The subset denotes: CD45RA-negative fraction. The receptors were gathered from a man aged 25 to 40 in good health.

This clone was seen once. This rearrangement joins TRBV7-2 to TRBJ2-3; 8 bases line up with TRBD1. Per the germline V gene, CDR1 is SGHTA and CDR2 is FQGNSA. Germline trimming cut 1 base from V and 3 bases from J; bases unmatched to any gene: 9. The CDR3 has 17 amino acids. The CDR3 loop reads CASSLGLRGRLTDTQYF. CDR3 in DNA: TGTGCCAGCAGCTTAGGGCTCAGGGGGCGGCTAACAGATACGCAGTATTTT.

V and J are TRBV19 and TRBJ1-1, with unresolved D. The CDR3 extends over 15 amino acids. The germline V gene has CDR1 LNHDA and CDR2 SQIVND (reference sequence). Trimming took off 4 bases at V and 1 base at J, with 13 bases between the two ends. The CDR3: CASSTSGIQNTEAFF. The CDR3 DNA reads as TGTGCCAGTAGTACCTCCGGGATCCAGAACACTGAAGCTTTCTTT.

CDR3: CASSLGARLAGGLNEQFF. The DNA of the CDR3 is TGTGCCAGCAGCTTAGGGGCCCGCCTAGCGGGAGGCCTCAATGAGCAGTTCTTC. The rearrangement uses TRBV7-9 and TRBJ2-1; 11 bases are a match to TRBD2. J was trimmed by 6 bases and V by 1 base; bases with no gene match: 11. CDR3 length: 18 residues. CDR1 is SEHNR, CDR2 FQNEAQ, per germline (reference sequence).

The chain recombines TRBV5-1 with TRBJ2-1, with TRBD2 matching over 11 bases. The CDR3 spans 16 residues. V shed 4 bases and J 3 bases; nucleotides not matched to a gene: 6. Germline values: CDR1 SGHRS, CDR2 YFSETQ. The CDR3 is CASSPLTSGNYNEQFF. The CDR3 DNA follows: TGCGCCAGCAGCCCGTTGACTAGCGGGAACTACAATGAGCAGTTCTTC.